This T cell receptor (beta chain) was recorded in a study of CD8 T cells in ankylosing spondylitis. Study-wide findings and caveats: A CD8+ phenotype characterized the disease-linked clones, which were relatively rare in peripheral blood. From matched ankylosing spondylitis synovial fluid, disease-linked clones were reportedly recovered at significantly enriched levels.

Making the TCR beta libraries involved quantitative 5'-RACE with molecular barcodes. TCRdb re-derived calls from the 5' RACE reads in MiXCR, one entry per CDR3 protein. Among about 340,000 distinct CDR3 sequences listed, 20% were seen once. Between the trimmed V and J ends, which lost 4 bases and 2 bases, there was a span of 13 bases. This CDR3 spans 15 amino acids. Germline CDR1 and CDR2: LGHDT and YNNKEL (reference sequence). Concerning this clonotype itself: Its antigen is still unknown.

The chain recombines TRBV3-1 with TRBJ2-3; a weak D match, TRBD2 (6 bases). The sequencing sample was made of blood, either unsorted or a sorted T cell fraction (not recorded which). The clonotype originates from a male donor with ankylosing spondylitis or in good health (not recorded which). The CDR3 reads CASSPAGGATDTQYF. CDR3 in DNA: TGTGCCAGCAGCCCCGCCGGGGGAGCCACAGATACGCAGTATTTT.